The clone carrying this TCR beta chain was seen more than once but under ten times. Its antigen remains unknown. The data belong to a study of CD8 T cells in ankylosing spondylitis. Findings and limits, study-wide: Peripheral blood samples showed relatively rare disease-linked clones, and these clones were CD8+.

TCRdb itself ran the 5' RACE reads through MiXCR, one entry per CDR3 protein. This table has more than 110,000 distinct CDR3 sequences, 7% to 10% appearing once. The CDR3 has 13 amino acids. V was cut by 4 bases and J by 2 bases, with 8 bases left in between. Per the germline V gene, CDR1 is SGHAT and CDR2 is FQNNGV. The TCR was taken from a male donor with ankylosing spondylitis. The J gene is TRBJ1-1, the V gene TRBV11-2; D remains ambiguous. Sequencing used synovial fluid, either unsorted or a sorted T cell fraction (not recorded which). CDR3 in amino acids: CASSYEVNTEAFF. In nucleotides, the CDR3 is TGTGCCAGCAGCTACGAAGTCAACACTGAAGCTTTCTTT.